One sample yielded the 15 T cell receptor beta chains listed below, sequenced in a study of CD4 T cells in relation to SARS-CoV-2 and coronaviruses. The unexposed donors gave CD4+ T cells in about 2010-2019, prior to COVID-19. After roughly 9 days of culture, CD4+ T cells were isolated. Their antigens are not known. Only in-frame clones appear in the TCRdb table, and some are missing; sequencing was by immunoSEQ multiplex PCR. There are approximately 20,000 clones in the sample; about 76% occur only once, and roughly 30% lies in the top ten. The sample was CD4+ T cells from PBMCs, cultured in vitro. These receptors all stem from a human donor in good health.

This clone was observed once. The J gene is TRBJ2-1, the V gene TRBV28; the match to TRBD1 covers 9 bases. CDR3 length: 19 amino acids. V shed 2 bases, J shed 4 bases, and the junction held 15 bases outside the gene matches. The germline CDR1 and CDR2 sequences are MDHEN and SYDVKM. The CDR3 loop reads CASSLILGQGASNYNEQFF. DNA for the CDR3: TGTGCCAGCAGTTTAATCCTGGGACAGGGCGCCTCCAATTACAATGAGCAGTTCTTC.

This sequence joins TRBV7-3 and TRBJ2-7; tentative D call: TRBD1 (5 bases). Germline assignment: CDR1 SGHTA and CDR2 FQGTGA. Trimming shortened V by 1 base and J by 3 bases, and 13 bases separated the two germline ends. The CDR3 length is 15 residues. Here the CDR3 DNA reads TGTGCCAGCAGCTTAAAGCAGGGTAGCAACTACGAGCAGTACTTC. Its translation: CASSLKQGSNYEQYF.

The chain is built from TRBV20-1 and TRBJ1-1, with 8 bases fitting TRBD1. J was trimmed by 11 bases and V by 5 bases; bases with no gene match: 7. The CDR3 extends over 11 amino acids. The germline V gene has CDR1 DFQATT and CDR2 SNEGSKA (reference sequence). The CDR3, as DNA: TGCAGTGCTTACCAGGGGGCGTCGGCTTTCTTT. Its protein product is CSAYQGASAFF.

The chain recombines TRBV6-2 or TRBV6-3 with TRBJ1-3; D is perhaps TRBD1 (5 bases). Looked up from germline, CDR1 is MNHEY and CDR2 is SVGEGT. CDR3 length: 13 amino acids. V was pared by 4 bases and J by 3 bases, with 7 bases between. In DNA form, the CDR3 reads TGTGCCAGCAGTTGGACAATTGGAAACACCATATATTTT. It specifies CASSWTIGNTIYF.

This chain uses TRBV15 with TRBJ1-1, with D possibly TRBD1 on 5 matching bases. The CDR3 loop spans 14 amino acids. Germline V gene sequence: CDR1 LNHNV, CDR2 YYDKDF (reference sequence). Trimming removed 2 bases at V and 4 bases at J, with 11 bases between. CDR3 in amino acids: CATSRPGRVTEAFF. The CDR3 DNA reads TGTGCCACCAGCAGACCAGGGAGGGTCACTGAAGCTTTCTTT.

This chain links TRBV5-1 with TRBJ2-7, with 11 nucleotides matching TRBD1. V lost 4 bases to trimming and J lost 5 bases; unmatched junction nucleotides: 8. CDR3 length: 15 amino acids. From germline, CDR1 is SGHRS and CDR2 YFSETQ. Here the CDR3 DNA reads TGCGCCAGCAGCGGTCCCGGGACAGGGGGGGACGAGCAGTACTTC. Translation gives CASSGPGTGGDEQYF.

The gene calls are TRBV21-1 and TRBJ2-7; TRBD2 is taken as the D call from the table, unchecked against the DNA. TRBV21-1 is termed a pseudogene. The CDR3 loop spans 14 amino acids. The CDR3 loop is CASYEAGVHYEQYF. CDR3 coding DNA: TGTGCCAGCTACGAAGCGGGAGTGCATTACGAGCAGTACTTC.

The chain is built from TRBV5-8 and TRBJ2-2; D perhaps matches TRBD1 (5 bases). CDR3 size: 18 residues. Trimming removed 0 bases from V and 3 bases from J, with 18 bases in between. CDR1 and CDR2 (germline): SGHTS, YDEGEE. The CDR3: CASSLAVLLLGDTGELFF. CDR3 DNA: TGTGCCAGCAGCTTGGCCGTTTTGCTCTTAGGGGACACCGGGGAGCTGTTTTTT.

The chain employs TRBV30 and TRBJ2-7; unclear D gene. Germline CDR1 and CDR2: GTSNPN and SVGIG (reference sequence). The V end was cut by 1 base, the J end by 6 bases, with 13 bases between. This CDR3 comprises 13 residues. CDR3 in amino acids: CAWSDLLPVEQYF. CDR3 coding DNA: TGTGCCTGGAGTGATCTTCTCCCGGTCGAGCAGTACTTC.

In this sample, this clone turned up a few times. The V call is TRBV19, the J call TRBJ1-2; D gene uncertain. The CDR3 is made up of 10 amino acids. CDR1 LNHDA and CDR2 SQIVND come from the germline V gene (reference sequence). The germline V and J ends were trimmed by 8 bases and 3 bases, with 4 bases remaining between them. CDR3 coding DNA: TGTGCCAGTGGTCACTATGGCTACACCTTC. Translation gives CASGHYGYTF.

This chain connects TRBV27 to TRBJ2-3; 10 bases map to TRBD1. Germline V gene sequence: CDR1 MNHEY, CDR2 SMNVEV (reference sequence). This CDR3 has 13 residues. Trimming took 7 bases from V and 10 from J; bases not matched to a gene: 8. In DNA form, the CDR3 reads TGTGCCAGCAACCGTCCCGGGACAGGGGCGCAGTATTTT. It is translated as CASNRPGTGAQYF.

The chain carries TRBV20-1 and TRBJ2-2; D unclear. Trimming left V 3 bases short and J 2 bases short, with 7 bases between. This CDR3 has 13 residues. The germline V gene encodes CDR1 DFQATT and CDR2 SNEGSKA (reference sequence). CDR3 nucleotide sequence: TGCAGTGCTAGTGTCCTTAACACCGGGGAGCTGTTTTTT. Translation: CSASVLNTGELFF.

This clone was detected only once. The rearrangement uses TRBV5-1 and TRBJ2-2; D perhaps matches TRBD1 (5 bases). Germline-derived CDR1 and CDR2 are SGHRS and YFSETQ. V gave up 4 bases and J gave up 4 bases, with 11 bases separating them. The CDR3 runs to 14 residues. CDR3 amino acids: CASSLTESTGELFF. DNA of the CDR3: TGCGCCAGCAGCCTGACAGAGAGCACCGGGGAGCTGTTTTTT.

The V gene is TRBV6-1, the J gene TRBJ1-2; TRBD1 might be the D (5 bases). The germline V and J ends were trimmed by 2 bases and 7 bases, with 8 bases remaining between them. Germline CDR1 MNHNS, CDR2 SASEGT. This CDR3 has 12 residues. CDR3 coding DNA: TGTGCCAGCAGTGAATATGGGGGTGGCTACACCTTC. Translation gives CASSEYGGGYTF.

CDR3 coding DNA: TGTGCCAGTACCGGGACGGGTTCCTACGAGCAGTACTTC. It specifies CASTGTGSYEQYF. V usage is TRBV19 and J usage is TRBJ2-7, with D perhaps matching TRBD1 or TRBD2 (5 bases each). From germline, CDR1 is LNHDA and CDR2 SQIVND (reference sequence). The V gene lost 7 bases and the J gene lost 1 base, with 11 bases spanning the gap. This CDR3 region has 13 residues.